A single T cell receptor beta chain is shown here with its context. This clonotype was seen many times. The antigen this receptor binds is unknown. There are no base qualities to consult, and no much larger clone falls within one base. The sample comes from a study of T cells in Graves' hyperthyroidism and ophthalmopathy (dated 2019 in TCRdb). Turning to the overall study: Peripheral blood was sampled at the time of initial diagnosis, prior to any treatment. TCR V-J signatures able to tell the groups apart were searched for in a discovery cohort of 90 to 100 patients, of whom over 40 had Graves' ophthalmopathy and more than 55 had stable Graves' hyperthyroidism. Prospective prediction of ophthalmopathy was tested in an independent validation cohort consisting of roughly 20 hyperthyroidism patients and some 15 patients who later progressed to ophthalmopathy. The roughly 91 discovery patients were randomly divided into training and test sets at a 7:3 ratio. In roughly six Graves' hyperthyroidism patients, the study also compared T-cell repertoires from thyroid tissue with T-cell repertoires from blood. Following sampling, methimazole starting at 30 mg daily was given to hyperthyroidism patients, and high-dose intravenous methylprednisolone was given to ophthalmopathy patients. TCR Vbeta CDR3 sequencing of 135 peripheral blood samples (under 45 ophthalmopathy, under 80 hyperthyroidism and roughly 17 progressor patients) is reported in the paper.

Hyperthyroidism patients were newly diagnosed, with disease duration under 2 months, and aged 18 to 65 years. The study excluded patients with uncontrolled infections, other autoimmune diseases, pregnancy or lactation. Clinical symptoms, serum thyroxine and TRAb, thyroid ultrasound, and orbital computed tomography formed the basis for the diagnoses. Blood from progressor patients was collected at the time of first diagnosis with hyperthyroidism, before any ophthalmopathy symptoms had appeared. Ficoll-Paque density gradient centrifugation was used to isolate PBMCs from 9.5 to 10 ml of fresh peripheral blood. Progressor patients were initially diagnosed with Graves' hyperthyroidism and developed ophthalmopathy during follow-up. Total RNA was extracted with Trizol reagent, and quality was checked on an Agilent 2100 Bioanalyzer. Broader findings and caveats from the paper: In validation, the model predicted progression to ophthalmopathy a median of around 6.5 months before onset, with over 55% sensitivity and about 75% specificity. No statistical method was used to fix the sample size in advance, and group allocation was not hidden from the investigators. Most expanded thyroid clonotypes (frequency above 0.001) were also detected in blood, a finding suggesting that blood repertoires may reflect thyroid immune responses. In cross-validation, a model built on a 13 V-J signature told ophthalmopathy apart from stable hyperthyroidism with under 90% sensitivity and 81% to 82% specificity, and in testing the same model reached 80%/75%.

The germline V gene (reference sequence) specifies DFQATT as CDR1 and SNEGSKA as CDR2. The CDR3 has 17 amino acids, counting the end cysteine and phenylalanine. Just the 51-base CDR3 DNA is kept, in frame starting at base 1. V lost 1 base and J lost 7 bases; the stretch between them is 22 bases long. The TCR beta CDR3 regions were amplified from the RNA transcripts. A first-round RT-PCR of the TCR CDR3 used the HTBI primer set with the Qiagen OneStep RT-PCR kit. A second multiplex PCR round built the libraries, followed by size selection and purification. Libraries were sequenced paired-end with 100 bp reads on an Illumina HiSeq2000. The source study handled its data this way. Raw data were processed with SOAPnuke, discarding reads with adapters, uncalled bases, mean Phred below 15, or no exact constant-primer or identifier match. COPE v1.2.5 was used to merge the high-quality paired reads, and each unique nucleotide sequence was defined as a clonotype. Clonotypes were aligned to IMGT TRBV, TRBD and TRBJ reference segments using MiTCR v1.1. The analysis included only V-J combinations with a frequency above 0.0001, which together covered approximately 99% of the repertoires. The TCS score was defined as F50 (clonal expansion) divided by E x V (chaos), with BLOSUM62-based TCRdist calculated between CDR3 peptides within each V-J. Welch's t-statistics and random forest reduced around 520 V-J features to some 14, which were used in a naive Bayes classifier (R e1071). The raw public data were reprocessed by TCRdb itself: fastp quality trimming at Q25, MiXCR clonotype calling, in-frame beta chains only. A single entry per CDR3 protein holds the most common genes and DNA from its merged rows. The V and J calls, along with clone size, are taken from TCRdb and not from the paper's own processing. The sample has about 160,000 distinct CDR3 sequences on record, about 9.4% of them singletons. The ten largest clones represent around 20% of the sample.

The source is a woman aged 18-29 years with Graves' hyperthyroidism that later progressed to Graves' ophthalmopathy. The chain is assembled from TRBV20-1 and TRBJ1-4, and possibly TRBD1, on 6 matching bases. Sequencing input: blood. The DNA sequence is as follows: TGCAGTGCTAGAGGCTCCGGTGTCGGGGGGGCGGCTGAAAAACTGTTTTTT. It translates as CSARGSGVGGAAEKLFF.